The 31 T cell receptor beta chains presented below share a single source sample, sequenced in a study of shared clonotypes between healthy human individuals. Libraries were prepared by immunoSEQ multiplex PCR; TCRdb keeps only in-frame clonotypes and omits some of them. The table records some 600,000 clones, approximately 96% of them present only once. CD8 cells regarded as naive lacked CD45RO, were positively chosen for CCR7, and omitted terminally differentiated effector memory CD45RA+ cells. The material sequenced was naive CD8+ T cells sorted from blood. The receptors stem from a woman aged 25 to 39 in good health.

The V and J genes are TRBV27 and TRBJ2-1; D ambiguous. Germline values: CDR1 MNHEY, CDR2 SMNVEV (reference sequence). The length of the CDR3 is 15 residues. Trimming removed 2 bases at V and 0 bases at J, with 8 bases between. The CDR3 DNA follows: TGTGCCAGCAGTTTAAGGAAAAGCTCCTACAATGAGCAGTTCTTC. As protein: CASSLRKSSYNEQFF.

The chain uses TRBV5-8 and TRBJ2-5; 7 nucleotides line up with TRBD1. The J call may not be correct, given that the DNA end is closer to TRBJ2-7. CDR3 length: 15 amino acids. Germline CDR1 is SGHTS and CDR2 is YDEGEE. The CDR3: CASSNPGQSSYEQYF. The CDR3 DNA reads TGTGCCAGCAGCAATCCGGGACAGAGCTCCTACGAGCAGTACTTC.

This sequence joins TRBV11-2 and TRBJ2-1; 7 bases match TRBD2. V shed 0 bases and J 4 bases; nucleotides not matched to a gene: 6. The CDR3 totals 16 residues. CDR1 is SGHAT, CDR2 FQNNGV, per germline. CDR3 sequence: CASSLEGGSAYNEQFF. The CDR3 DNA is TGTGCCAGCAGCTTAGAAGGCGGGAGTGCTTACAATGAGCAGTTCTTC.

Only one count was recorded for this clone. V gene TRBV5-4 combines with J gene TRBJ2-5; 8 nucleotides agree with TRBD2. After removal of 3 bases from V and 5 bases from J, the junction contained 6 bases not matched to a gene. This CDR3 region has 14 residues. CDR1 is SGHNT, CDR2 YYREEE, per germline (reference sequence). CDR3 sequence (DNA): TGTGCCAGCAGCTGGGGACTAGAAGGCGAGACCCAGTACTTC. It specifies CASSWGLEGETQYF.

The CDR3 reads CASSPSARSGRPDTQYF. CDR3 DNA sequence: TGTGCCAGCAGCCCTTCGGCTCGGAGCGGGAGACCAGATACGCAGTATTTT. This sequence joins TRBV7-8 and TRBJ2-3, with 8 bases fitting TRBD2. The CDR3 has 17 amino acids. V lost 5 bases to trimming and J lost 4 bases; unmatched junction nucleotides: 14. Germline values: CDR1 SGHVS, CDR2 FQNEAQ.

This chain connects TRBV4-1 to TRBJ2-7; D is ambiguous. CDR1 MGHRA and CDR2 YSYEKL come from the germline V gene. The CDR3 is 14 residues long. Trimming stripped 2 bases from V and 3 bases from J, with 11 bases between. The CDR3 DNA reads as TGCGCCAGCAGCCAAATGGGATCCGACTACGAGCAGTACTTC. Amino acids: CASSQMGSDYEQYF.

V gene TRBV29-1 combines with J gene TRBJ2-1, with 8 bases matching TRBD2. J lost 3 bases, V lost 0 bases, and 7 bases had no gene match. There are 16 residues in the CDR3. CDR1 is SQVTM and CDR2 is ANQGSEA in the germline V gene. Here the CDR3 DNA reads TGCAGCGTTGAAGATCCTAGCGGGCACTACTACAATGAGCAGTTCTTC. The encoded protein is CSVEDPSGHYYNEQFF.

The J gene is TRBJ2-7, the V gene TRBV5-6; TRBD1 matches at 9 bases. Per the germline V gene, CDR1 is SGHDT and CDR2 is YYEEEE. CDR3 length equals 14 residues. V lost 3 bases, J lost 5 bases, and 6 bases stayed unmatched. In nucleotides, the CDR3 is TGTGCCAGCAGCTCCGGGACAGGGTCGAACGAGCAGTACTTC. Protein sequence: CASSSGTGSNEQYF.

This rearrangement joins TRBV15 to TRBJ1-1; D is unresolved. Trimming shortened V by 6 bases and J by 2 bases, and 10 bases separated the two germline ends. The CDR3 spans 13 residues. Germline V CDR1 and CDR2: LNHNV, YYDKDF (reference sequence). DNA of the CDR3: TGTGCCACCAGAGTTCCGGGTAACACTGAAGCTTTCTTT. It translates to CATRVPGNTEAFF.

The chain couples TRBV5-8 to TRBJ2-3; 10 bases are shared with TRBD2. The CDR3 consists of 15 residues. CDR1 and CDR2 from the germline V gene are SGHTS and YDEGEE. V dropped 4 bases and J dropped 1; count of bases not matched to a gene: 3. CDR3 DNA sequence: TGTGCCAGCAGCCTCGGGACTAGCGGCACAGATACGCAGTATTTT. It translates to CASSLGTSGTDTQYF. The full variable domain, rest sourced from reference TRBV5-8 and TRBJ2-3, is EAGVTQSPTHLIKTRGQQATLRCSPISGHTSVYWYQQALGLGLQFLLWYDEGEERNRGNFPPRFSGRQFPNYSSELNVNALELEDSALYLCASSLGTSGTDTQYFGPGTRLTVL.

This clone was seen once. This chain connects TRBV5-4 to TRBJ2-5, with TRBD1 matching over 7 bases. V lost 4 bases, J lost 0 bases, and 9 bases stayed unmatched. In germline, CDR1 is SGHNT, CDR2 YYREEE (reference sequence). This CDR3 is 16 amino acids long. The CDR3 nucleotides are TGTGCCAGCAGCCTGACGGGGACAGCGTACCAAGAGACCCAGTACTTC. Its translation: CASSLTGTAYQETQYF.

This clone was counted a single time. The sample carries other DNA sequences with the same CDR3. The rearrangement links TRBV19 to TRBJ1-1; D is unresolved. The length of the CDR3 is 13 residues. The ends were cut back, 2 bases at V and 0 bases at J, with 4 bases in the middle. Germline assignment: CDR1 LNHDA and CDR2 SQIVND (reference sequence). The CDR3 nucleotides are TGTGCCAGTAGTATATCACTGAACACTGAAGCTTTCTTT. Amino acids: CASSISLNTEAFF.

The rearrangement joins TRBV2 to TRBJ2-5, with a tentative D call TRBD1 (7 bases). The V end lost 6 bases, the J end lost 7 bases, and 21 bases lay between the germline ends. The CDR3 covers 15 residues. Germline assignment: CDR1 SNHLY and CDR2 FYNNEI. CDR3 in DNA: TGTGCCAGCAGCGGCGGGACAGACGATAAGACGACCCAGTACTTC. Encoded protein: CASSGGTDDKTTQYF. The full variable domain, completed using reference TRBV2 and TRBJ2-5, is EPEVTQTPSHQVTQMGQEVILRCVPISNHLYFYWYRQILGQKVEFLVSFYNNEISEKSEIFDDQFSVERPDGSNFTLKIRSTKLEDSAMYFCASSGGTDDKTTQYFGPGTRLLVL.

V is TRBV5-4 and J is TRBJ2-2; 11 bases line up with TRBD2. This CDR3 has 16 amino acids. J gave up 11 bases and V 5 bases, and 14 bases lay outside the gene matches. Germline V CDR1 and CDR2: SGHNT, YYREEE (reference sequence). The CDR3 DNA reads TGTGCCAGCAGACCCGGACTTAGCGGGAGGGTCGACGAGCTGTTTTTT. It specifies CASRPGLSGRVDELFF.

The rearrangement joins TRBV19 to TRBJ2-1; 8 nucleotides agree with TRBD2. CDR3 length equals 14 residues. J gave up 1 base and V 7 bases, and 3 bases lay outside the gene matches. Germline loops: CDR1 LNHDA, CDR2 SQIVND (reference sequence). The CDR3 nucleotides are TGTGCCAGTAAGGCGGGAGGATCCTACAATGAGCAGTTCTTC. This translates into CASKAGGSYNEQFF.

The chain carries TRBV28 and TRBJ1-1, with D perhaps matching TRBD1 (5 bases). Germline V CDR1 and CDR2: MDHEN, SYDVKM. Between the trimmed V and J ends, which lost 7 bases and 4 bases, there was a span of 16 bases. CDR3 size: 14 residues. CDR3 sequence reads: CASTQGGESTEAFF. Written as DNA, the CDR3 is TGTGCCAGCACCCAGGGTGGGGAGAGCACTGAAGCTTTCTTT.

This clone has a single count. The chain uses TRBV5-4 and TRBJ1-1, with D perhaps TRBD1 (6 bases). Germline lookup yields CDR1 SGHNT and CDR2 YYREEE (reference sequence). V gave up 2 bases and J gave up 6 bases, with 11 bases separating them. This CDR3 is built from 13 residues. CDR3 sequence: CASSLRGAPEAFF. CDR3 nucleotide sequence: TGTGCCAGCAGCTTAAGGGGGGCCCCTGAAGCTTTCTTT.

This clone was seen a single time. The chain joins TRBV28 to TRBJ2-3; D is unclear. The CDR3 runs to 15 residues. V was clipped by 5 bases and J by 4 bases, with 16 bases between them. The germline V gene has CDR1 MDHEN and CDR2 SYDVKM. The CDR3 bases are TGTGCCAGCAGTACCCCTTTTTTGGGCGCAGATACGCAGTATTTT. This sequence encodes CASSTPFLGADTQYF.

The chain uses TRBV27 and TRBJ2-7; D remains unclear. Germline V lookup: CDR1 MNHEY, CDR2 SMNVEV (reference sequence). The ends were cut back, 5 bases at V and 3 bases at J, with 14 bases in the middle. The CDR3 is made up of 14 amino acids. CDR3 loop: CASSRNPVLYEQYF. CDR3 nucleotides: TGTGCCAGCAGTCGCAACCCGGTCCTCTACGAGCAGTACTTC.

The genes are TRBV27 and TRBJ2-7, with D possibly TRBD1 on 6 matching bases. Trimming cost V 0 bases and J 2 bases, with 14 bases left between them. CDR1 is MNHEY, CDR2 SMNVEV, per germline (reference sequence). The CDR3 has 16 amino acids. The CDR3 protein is CASSLSGTYSPYEQYF. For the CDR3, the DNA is TGTGCCAGCAGTTTATCTGGGACATACAGTCCCTACGAGCAGTACTTC.

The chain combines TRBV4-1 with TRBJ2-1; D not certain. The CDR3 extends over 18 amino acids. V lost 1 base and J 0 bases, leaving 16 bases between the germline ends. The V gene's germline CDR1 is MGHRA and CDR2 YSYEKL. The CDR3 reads CASSQVHFISSSYNEQFF. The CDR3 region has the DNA TGCGCCAGCAGCCAAGTTCATTTCATATCGAGCTCCTACAATGAGCAGTTCTTC.

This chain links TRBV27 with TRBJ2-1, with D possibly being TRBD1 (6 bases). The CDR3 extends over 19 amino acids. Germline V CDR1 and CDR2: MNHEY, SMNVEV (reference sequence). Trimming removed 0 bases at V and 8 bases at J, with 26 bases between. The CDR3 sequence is CASSLSTTGTLSPIDEQFF. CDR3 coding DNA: TGTGCCAGCAGTTTATCCACTACAGGGACATTAAGCCCAATCGATGAGCAGTTCTTC.

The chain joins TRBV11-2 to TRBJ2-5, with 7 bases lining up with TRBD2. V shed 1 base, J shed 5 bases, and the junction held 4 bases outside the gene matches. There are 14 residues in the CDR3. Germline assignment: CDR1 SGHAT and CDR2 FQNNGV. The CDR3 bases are TGTGCCAGCAGCTTAGTCGGGGGGTCGGAGACCCAGTACTTC. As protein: CASSLVGGSETQYF.

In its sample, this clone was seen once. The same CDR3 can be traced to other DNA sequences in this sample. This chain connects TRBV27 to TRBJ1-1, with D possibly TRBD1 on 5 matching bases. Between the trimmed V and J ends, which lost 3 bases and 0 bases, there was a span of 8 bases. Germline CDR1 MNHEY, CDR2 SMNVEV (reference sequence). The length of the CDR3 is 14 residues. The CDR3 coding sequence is TGTGCCAGCAGTTTGGGGGGGATGAACACTGAAGCTTTCTTT. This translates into CASSLGGMNTEAFF.

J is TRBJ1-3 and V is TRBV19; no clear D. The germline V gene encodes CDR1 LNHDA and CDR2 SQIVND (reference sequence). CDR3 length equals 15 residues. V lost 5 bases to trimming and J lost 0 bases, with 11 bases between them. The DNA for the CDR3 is TGTGCCAGTAGTCAGGACGGCAACTCTGGAAACACCATATATTTT. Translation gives CASSQDGNSGNTIYF.

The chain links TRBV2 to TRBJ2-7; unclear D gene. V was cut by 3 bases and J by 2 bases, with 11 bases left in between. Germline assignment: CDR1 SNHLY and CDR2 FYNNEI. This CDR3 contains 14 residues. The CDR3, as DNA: TGTGCCAGCAGTGAGAGGCAGGTCCCCTACGAGCAGTACTTC. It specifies CASSERQVPYEQYF.

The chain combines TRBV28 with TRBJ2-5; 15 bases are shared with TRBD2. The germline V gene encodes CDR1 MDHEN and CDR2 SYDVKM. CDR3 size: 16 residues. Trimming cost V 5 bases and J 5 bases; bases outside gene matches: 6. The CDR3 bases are TGTGCCAGCAGTCAAGGACTAGCGGGAGGGGGGGAGACCCAGTACTTC. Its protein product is CASSQGLAGGGETQYF.

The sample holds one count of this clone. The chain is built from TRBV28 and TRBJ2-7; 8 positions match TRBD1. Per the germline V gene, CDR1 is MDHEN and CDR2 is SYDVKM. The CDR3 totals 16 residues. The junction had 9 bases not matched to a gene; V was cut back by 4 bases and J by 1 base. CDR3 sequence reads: CASSWESGQGSYEQYF. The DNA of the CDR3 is TGTGCCAGCAGTTGGGAGAGCGGACAGGGATCCTACGAGCAGTACTTC.

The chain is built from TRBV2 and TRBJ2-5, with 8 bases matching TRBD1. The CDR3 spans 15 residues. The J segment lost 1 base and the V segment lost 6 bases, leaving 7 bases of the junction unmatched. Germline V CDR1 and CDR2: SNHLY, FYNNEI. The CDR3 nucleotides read TGTGCCAGCAGGGGAACAGGGGGAGGCCAAGAGACCCAGTACTTC. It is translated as CASRGTGGGQETQYF.

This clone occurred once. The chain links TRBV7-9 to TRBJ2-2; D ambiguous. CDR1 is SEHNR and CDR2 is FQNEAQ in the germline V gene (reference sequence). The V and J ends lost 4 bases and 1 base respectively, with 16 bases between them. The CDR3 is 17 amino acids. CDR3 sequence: CASSSLVARENTGELFF. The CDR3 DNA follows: TGTGCCAGCAGCTCCCTCGTTGCGCGCGAGAACACCGGGGAGCTGTTTTTT. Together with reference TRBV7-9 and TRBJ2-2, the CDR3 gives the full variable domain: DTGVSQNPRHKITKRGQNVTFRCDPISEHNRLYWYRQTLGQGPEFLTYFQNEAQLEKSRLLSDRFSAERPKGSFSTLEIQRTEQGDSAMYLCASSSLVARENTGELFFGEGSRLTVL.

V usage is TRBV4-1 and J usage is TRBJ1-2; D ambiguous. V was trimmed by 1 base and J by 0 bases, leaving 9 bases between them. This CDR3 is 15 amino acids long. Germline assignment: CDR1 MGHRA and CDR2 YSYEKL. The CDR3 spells CASSQGPGSNYGYTF. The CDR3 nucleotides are TGCGCCAGCAGCCAAGGTCCGGGGTCTAACTATGGCTACACCTTC.